One TCR beta chain is described in this entry. This sample is drawn from a study of blood T cell repertoires in COVID-19. The protocol was immunoSEQ multiplex PCR, while the TCRdb copy is restricted to in-frame clones and leaves out a portion. The data contain some 320,000 clones, roughly 89% of them singletons. V was clipped by 3 bases and J by 2 bases, with 16 bases between them. Germline CDR1 reads LNHDA; CDR2 reads SQIVND (reference sequence). The CDR3 contains 16 residues. This chain uses TRBV19 with TRBJ2-5, with no clear D. The sequence derives from a woman between 45 and 65 years old who had been exposed to COVID-19. Material for sequencing was PBMCs or T cells enriched from blood (not recorded which). CDR3: CASSMLVSRLQETQYF. The CDR3 nucleotides are TGTGCCAGTAGTATGCTCGTAAGCCGCTTACAAGAGACCCAGTACTTC.